This T cell receptor (beta chain) came from a study of shared clonotypes between healthy human individuals. Across the whole study: CD4 naive and memory got three plates each, CD8 naive two, CD8 memory one.

The repertoire was sequenced with immunoSEQ multiplex PCR; TCRdb's copy has only in-frame clones and lacks some. This sample carries 2 million or so clones, 95% of them seen once, and the ten largest clones take roughly 0.13%. With 3 bases removed from V and 1 base from J, the gap between germline ends came to 7 bases. The CDR3 is made up of 13 amino acids. Germline V gives CDR1 MNHEY, CDR2 SMNVEV (reference sequence). The chain recombines TRBV27 with TRBJ2-7; D not certain. Sequencing was done on a sample of naive CD4+ T cells sorted from blood. Subset indicated: CD45RA+ positively selected. This TCR was recovered from a young man in good health. The CDR3 sequence is CASSFQLSYEQYF. The CDR3 DNA reads TGTGCCAGCAGTTTTCAACTGTCCTACGAGCAGTACTTC.